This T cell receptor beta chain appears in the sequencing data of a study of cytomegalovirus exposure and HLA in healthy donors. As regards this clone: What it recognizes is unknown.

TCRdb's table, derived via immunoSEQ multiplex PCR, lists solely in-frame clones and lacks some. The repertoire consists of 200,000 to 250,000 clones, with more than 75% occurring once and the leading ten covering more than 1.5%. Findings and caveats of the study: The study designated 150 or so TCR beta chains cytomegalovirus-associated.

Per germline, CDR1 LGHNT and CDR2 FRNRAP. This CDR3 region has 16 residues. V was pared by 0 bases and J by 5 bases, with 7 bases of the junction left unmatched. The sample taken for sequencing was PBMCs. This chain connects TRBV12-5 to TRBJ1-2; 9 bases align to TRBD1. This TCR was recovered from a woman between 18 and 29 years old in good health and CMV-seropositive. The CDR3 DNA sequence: TGTGCTAGTGGTTTGGTACTTGGACAGGGGTCGTATGGCTACACCTTC. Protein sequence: CASGLVLGQGSYGYTF.